The rows below give T cell receptor beta chains drawn from one sample of a study of blood T cells in healthy people across ages. TCRdb re-called the 5' RACE reads with MiXCR, one entry per CDR3 protein. Altogether 800,000 to 950,000 distinct CDR3 sequences are present, under 50% being singletons, with the ten largest covering roughly 13%. What was sequenced was blood. The receptors were gathered from a man aged 25-45 years in good health. CDR3s include the opening cysteine and the closing phenylalanine or tryptophan. A D gene is named only where the DNA matches it firmly. Some rows have no size entry. The others give once, few or many, or a class for an expanded clone.

D	V	size	J	CDR3	DNA
.	TRBV28	.	TRBJ2-5	CASSPEGTQETQYF	TGTGCCAGCAGTCCAGAGGGGACGCAAGAGACCCAGTACTTC
.	TRBV4-2	.	TRBJ1-2	CASRLAGANGYTF	TGTGCCAGCCGACTGGCAGGGGCAAATGGCTACACCTTC
.	TRBV28	.	TRBJ2-4	CASSPFAGLPNIQYF	TGTGCCAGCAGCCCCTTCGCGGGACTCCCAAACATTCAGTACTTC
.	TRBV15	.	TRBJ2-5	CATSRDFLEETQYF	TGTGCCACCAGCAGAGATTTTCTGGAGGAGACCCAGTACTTC
.	TRBV7-2	many	TRBJ1-1	CASNSGTVNTEAFF	TGTGCCAGCAACTCCGGGACGGTGAACACTGAAGCTTTCTTT
TRBD1	TRBV12-5	.	TRBJ2-3	CASGNDRVATDTQYF	TGTGCTAGTGGTAACGACAGGGTAGCGACAGATACGCAGTATTTT
.	TRBV2	many	TRBJ2-3	CASRRDNPDTQYF	TGTGCCAGCAGGAGGGACAACCCAGATACGCAGTATTTT
TRBD1	TRBV3-1	.	TRBJ1-1	CASSPQDRVTEAFF	TGTGCCAGCAGCCCCCAGGACAGGGTCACTGAAGCTTTCTTT
TRBD2	TRBV4-2	many	TRBJ2-3	CASSQESERGVTDTQYF	TGTGCCAGCAGCCAAGAATCGGAGCGGGGGGTTACAGATACGCAGTATTTT
.	TRBV7-9	.	TRBJ1-1	CASSLVTGRNTEAFF	TGTGCCAGCAGCCTCGTGACGGGCAGGAACACTGAAGCTTTCTTT
.	TRBV4-1	few	TRBJ1-2	CASNVETGSYGYTF	TGCGCCAGCAATGTGGAAACAGGAAGCTATGGCTACACCTTC
.	TRBV27	.	TRBJ2-1	CASSSPRGDLSYNEQFF	TGTGCCAGCAGTTCACCTAGGGGGGATCTTTCCTACAATGAGCAGTTCTTC
.	TRBV9	few	TRBJ2-1	CASSPRHSYNEQFF	TGTGCCAGCAGCCCCCGACATTCCTACAATGAGCAGTTCTTC
.	TRBV20-1	.	TRBJ1-2	CSARRESGYTF	TGCAGTGCTCGACGGGAATCCGGCTACACCTTC
.	TRBV6-5	.	TRBJ1-3	CASSYSKVDGNTIYF	TGTGCCAGCAGTTACTCGAAGGTCGACGGAAACACCATATATTTT